The clone carrying this T cell receptor beta chain appeared a single time. This sample was taken from a study of T cells in Graves' hyperthyroidism and ophthalmopathy. Trimming took off 6 bases at V and 5 bases at J, with 13 bases between the two ends. Germline V gene lookup returns CDR1 ENHRY and CDR2 SYGVKD. This CDR3 has 13 amino acids. Researchers amplified the TCR beta CDR3 regions from RNA transcripts. Primed by the HTBI set, a first-round RT-PCR was run on the TCR CDR3. TCRdb recomputed calls from the multiplex PCR reads with MiXCR, one row per CDR3 protein. This table has hundreds of thousands of distinct CDR3 sequences, roughly a quarter appearing once.

The specimen was blood. The chain joins TRBV10-3 to TRBJ2-5, with TRBD2 as a possible D gene (6 bases). This TCR was recovered from a woman aged 30 to 39 with Graves' ophthalmopathy. CDR3 in amino acids: CAIRTREDETQYF. The DNA of the CDR3 is TGTGCCATCAGAACTAGGGAGGATGAGACCCAGTACTTC.